What follows are 7 T cell receptor beta chains derived from one specimen sequenced in a study of blood T cell repertoires in COVID-19. Sequenced by immunoSEQ multiplex PCR; TCRdb stores in-frame clones only, minus some. The sample lists more than 200,000 clones; around 86% were seen once. Sequenced: peripheral blood. These TCRs come from a woman aged 55 to 70 with COVID-19, enrolled during active disease.

The chain has TRBV4-1 and TRBJ2-7; 10 positions agree with TRBD1. The germline gives CDR1 MGHRA, CDR2 YSYEKL. The CDR3 length is 16 residues. V dropped 2 bases and J dropped 3; count of bases not matched to a gene: 7. The DNA for the CDR3 is TGCGCCAGCAGCCAACCCATCGGGACAGGGGTCTACGAGCAGTACTTC. Its protein product is CASSQPIGTGVYEQYF.

The rearrangement joins TRBV11-2 to TRBJ1-5, with D possibly TRBD1 on 6 matching bases. This CDR3 region has 14 residues. Deletions cut 5 bases from V and 1 base from J, with 9 bases between. CDR1 and CDR2 (germline): SGHAT, FQNNGV. CDR3 sequence: CASSPDRSNQPQHF. In DNA form, the CDR3 reads TGTGCCAGCAGCCCAGACAGGAGCAATCAGCCCCAGCATTTT.

The chain joins TRBV12-3 or TRBV12-4 to TRBJ2-1, with a weak D call TRBD2 (6 bases). The length of the CDR3 is 13 residues. With 8 bases removed from V and 3 bases from J, the gap between germline ends came to 11 bases. In nucleotides, the CDR3 is TGTGCCAGCGATGGGGGGTTCTACAATGAGCAGTTCTTC. Encoded protein: CASDGGFYNEQFF.

V gene TRBV5-6 combines with J gene TRBJ1-3; tentatively, D is TRBD1 (6 bases). There are 12 residues in the CDR3. Trimming removed 0 bases at V and 11 bases at J, with 9 bases between. CDR1 and CDR2 from the germline V gene are SGHDT and YYEEEE. CDR3 nucleotides: TGTGCCAGCAGCTTGGCCCAGGGGCCCATATATTTT. Translated, it gives CASSLAQGPIYF. Looking up the rest from reference TRBV5-6 and TRBJ1-3 gives the full variable domain: DAGVTQSPTHLIKTRGQQVTLRCSPKSGHDTVSWYQQALGQGPQFIFQYYEEEERQRGNFPDRFSGHQFPNYSSELNVNALLLGDSALYLCASSLAQGPIYFGEGSWLTVV.

In this sample, this clone turned up once. The rearrangement joins TRBV9 to TRBJ2-1, with 10 positions matching TRBD2. This CDR3 has 15 residues. CDR1 is SGDLS, CDR2 YYNGEE, per germline. Trimming removed 0 bases from V and 7 bases from J; junction bases left unmatched: 4. CDR3 in DNA: TGTGCCAGCAGCGTAGTAACTAGCGGGACGAATGAGCAGTTCTTC. This sequence encodes CASSVVTSGTNEQFF.

The chain recombines TRBV4-2 with TRBJ2-5; no definite D call. The length of the CDR3 is 15 residues. V dropped 1 base and J dropped 2 bases, with 11 bases sitting between them. Germline V lookup: CDR1 LGHNA, CDR2 YNFKEQ. The CDR3 region is CASSQVAQTQETQYF. The CDR3 DNA reads as TGTGCCAGCAGCCAAGTGGCACAGACACAAGAGACCCAGTACTTC.

This clone was recorded only once. The V and J genes are TRBV9 and TRBJ2-1; D unresolved. The CDR3 sequence is 15 residues long. Germline V gives CDR1 SGDLS, CDR2 YYNGEE. V was trimmed by 5 bases and J by 0 bases, leaving 12 bases between them. CDR3 loop: CASSAQRTSYNEQFF. CDR3 nucleotides: TGTGCCAGCAGTGCCCAGCGCACCTCCTACAATGAGCAGTTCTTC.